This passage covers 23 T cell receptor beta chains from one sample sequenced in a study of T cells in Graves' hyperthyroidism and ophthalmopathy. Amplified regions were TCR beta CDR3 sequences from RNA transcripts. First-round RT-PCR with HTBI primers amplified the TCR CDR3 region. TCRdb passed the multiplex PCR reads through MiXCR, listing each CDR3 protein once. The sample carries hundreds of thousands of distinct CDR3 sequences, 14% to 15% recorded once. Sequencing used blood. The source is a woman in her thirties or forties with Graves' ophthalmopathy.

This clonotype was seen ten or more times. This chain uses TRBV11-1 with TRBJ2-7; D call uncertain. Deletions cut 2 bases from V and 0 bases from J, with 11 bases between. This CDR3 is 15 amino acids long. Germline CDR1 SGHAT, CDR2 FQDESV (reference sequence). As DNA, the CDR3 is TGTGCCAGCAGCTTAAAACCTGCAGACTCCTACGAGCAGTACTTC. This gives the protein CASSLKPADSYEQYF.

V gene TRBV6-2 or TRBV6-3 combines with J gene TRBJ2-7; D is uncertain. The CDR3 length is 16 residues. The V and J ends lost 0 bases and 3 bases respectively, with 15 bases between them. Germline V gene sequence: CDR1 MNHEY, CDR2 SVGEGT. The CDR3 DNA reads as TGTGCCAGCAGTTACTCGCCTGACCGACCGTACTACGAGCAGTACTTC. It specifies CASSYSPDRPYYEQYF.

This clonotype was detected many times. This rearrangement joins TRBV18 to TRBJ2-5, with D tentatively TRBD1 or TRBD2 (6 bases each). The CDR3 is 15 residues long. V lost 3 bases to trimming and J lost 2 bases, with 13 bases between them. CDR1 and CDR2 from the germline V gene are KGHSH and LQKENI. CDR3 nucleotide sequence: TGTGCCAGCTCACCCCCCTGGAGGGGGCAAGAGACCCAGTACTTC. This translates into CASSPPWRGQETQYF.

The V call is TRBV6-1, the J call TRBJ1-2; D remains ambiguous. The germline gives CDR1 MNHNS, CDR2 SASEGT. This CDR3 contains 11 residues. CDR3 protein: CAGRLNYGYTF. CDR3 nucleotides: TGTGCGGGAAGACTGAACTATGGCTACACCTTC.

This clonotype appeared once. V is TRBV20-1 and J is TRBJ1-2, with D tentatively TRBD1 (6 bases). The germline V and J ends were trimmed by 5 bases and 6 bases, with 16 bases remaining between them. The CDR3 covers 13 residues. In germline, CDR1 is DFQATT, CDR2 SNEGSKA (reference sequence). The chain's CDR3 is CSADPRGRHGYTF. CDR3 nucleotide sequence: TGCAGTGCTGACCCTAGGGGGAGACATGGCTACACCTTC.

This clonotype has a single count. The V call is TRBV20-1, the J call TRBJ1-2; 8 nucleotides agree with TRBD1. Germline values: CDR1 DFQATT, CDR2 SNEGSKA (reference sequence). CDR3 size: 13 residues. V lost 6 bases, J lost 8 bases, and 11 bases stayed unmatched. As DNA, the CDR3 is TGCAGTGCGGACACGACAGGGGCCGGCGGCTACACCTTC. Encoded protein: CSADTTGAGGYTF.

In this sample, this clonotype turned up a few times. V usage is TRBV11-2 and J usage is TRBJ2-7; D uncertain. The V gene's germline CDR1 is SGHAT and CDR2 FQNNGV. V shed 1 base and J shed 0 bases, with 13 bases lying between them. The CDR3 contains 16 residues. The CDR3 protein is CASSLGALLSSYEQYF. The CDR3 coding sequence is TGTGCCAGCAGCTTAGGGGCCCTCCTCAGCTCCTACGAGCAGTACTTC.

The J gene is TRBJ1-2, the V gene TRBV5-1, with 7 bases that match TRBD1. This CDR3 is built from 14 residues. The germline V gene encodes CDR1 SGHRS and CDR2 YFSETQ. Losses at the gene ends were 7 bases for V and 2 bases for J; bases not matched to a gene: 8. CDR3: CASGPGTVNYGYTF. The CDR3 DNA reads TGCGCCAGCGGACCCGGGACAGTAAACTATGGCTACACCTTC.

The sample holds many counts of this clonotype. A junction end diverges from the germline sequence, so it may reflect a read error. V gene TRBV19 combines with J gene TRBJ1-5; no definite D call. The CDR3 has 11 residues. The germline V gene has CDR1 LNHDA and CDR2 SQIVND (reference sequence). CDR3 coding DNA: TGCGCGGGCGGAAGCAATCAGCCCCAGCATTTT. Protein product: CAGGSNQPQHF.

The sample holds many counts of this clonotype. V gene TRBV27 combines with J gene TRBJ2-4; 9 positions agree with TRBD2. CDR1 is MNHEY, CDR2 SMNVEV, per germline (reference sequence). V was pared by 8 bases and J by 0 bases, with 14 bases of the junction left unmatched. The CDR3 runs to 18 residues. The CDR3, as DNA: TGTGCCAGCGGTCCTCGGGGACTAGCACTTTTAGCCAAAAACATTCAGTACTTC. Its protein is CASGPRGLALLAKNIQYF.

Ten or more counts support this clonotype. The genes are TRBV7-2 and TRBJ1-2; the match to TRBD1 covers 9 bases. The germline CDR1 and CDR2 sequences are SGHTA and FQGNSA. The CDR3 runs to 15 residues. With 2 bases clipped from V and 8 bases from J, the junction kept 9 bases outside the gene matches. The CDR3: CASSLSPGQGFGYTF. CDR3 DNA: TGTGCCAGCAGCTTATCCCCGGGACAGGGATTCGGCTACACCTTC. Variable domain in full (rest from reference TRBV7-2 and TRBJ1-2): GAGVSQSPSNKVTEKGKDVELRCDPISGHTALYWYRQSLGQGLEFLIYFQGNSAPDKSGLPSDRFSAERTGGSVSTLTIQRTQQEDSAVYLCASSLSPGQGFGYTFGSGTRLTVV.

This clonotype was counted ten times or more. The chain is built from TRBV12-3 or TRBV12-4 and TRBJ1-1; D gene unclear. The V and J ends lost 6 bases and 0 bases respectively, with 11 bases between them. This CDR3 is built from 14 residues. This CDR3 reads CASRHALMNTEAFF. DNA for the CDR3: TGTGCCAGCAGACACGCCCTTATGAACACTGAAGCTTTCTTT.

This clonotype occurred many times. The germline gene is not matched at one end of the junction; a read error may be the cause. The CDR3 protein is CASTSGAASDQPQHF. The CDR3 nucleotides read TGTGCCAGCACCTCAGGTGCGGCTAGCGATCAGCCCCAGCATTTT. The chain recombines TRBV6-1 with TRBJ1-5; D is uncertain. The V gene's germline CDR1 is MNHNS and CDR2 SASEGT. The CDR3 extends over 15 amino acids.

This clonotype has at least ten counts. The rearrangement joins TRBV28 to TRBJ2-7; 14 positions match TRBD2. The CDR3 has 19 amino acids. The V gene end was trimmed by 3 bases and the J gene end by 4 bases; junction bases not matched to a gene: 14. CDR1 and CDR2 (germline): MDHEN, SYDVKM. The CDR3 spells CASSFLGGGTSGSIYEQYF. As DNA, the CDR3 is TGTGCCAGCAGTTTTCTCGGAGGCGGGACTAGCGGGAGTATATACGAGCAGTACTTC. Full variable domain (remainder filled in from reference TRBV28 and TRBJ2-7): DVKVTQSSRYLVKRTGEKVFLECVQDMDHENMFWYRQDPGLGLRLIYFSYDVKMKEKGDIPEGYSVSREKKERFSLILESASTNQTSMYLCASSFLGGGTSGSIYEQYFGPGTRLTVT.

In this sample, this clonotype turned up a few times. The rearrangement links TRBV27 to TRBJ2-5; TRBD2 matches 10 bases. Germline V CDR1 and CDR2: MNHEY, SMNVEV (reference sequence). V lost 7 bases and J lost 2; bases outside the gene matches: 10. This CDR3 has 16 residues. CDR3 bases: TGTGCCAGCATGACTAGCGGGCCGGCCACTCAAGAGACCCAGTACTTC. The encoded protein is CASMTSGPATQETQYF.

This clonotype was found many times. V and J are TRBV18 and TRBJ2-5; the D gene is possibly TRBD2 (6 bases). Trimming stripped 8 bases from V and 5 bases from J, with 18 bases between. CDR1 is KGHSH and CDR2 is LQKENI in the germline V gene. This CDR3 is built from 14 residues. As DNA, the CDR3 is TGTGCCAGCAGCCCGAGTGGGGGGAGGGAGACCCAGTACTTC. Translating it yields CASSPSGGRETQYF.

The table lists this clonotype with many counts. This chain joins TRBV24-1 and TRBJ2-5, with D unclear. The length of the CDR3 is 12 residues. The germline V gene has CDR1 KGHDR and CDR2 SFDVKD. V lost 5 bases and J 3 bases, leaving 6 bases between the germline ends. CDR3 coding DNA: TGTGCCACCAGTGCAAATGAAGAGACCCAGTACTTC. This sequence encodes CATSANEETQYF.

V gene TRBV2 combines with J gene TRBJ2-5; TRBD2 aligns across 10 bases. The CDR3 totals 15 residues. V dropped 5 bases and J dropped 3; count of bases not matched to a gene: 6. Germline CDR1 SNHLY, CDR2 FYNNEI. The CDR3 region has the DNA TGTGCCAGCAGTTCGATCCTAGCGGGAGAAGAGACCCAGTACTTC. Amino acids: CASSSILAGEETQYF.

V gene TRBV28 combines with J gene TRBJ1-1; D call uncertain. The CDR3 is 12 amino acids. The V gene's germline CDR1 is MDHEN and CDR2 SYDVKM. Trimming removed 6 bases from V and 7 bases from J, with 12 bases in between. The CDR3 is CASRTSPSEAFF. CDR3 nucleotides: TGTGCCAGCAGAACTTCCCCCAGTGAAGCTTTCTTT.

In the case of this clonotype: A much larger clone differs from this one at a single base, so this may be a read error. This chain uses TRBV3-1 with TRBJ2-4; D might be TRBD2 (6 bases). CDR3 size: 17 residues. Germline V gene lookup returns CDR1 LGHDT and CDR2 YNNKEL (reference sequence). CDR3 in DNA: TGTGCCAGCAGCACGGGATTAGGAGGGAGTGCCAAAAACATTCGGTACTTC. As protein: CASSTGLGGSAKNIRYF. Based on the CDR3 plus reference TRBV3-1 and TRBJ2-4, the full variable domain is DTAVSQTPKYLVTQMGNDKSIKCEQNLGHDTMYWYKQDSKKFLKIMFSYNNKELIINETVPNRFSPKSPDKAHLNLHINSLELGDSAVYFCASSTGLGGSAKNIRYFGAGTRLSVL.

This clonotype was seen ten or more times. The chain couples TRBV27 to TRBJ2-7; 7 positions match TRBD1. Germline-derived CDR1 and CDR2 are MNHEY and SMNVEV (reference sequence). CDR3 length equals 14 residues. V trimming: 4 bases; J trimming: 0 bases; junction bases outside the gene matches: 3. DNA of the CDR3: TGTGCCAGCAGTTCGTGGACAGGCTCCTACGAGCAGTACTTC. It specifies CASSSWTGSYEQYF.

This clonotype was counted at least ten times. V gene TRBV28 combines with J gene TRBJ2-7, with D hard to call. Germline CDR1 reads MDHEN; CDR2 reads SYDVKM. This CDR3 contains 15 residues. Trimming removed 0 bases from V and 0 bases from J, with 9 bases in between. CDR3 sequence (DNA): TGTGCCAGCAGTTTATGGGCGGCTAGCTCCTACGAGCAGTACTTC. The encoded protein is CASSLWAASSYEQYF.

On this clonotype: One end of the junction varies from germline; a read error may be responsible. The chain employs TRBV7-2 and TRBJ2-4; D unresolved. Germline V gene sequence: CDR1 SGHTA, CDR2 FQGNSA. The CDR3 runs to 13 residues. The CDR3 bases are TGTGCCAGCAGCTATAGTGCCAAAAACACTCAGTACTTC. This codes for CASSYSAKNTQYF.